Below, one T cell receptor beta chain is given with its context. This clonotype has only a few counts. No cognate antigen has been identified for it. Base qualities are not at hand, and no much larger clone is one base apart. The CDR3 runs 16 residues from the cysteine to the phenylalanine. Of all the DNA, just the CDR3 is kept, 48 bases in frame from base 1. From a lookup of the germline V gene, CDR1 and CDR2 are LGHNA and YSLEER. V lost 1 base and J lost 8 bases, and the count of bases not matched to a germline gene is 10. This sample is part of a study of blood T cells in healthy people across ages (dated by TCRdb to 2014 to 2015). With respect to the entire study: In model experiments, roughly one uniquely barcoded TCR beta cDNA molecule per two T cells was captured by template switching. The study measured age-related changes in TCR beta repertoire diversity using deep sequencing normalized with unique cDNA molecular identifiers. For two donors (one aged 18 to 29 and one aged 80 or older), the study analyzed two additional independent replicas of 1 million unique cDNA reads from the same blood draw. The donors were divided into four age groups: young (average around 17 years), middle-aged (approximately 41), aged (roughly 66) and long-lived (about 80).

Systemically healthy Caucasian individuals from Russia, around 38 in total and aged about 6 to 100 years, were included as donors. Each donor gave roughly 9 milliliters of peripheral blood, drawn into EDTA-treated Vacutainer tubes. Ficoll-Paque density-gradient centrifugation was used to isolate PBMCs, with at least 6 million obtained per sample. Total RNA was extracted from PBMCs with Trizol reagent, with at least 5.5 micrograms obtained per sample. For every donor, an aliquot of PBMCs went through flow cytometry to measure the percentages of naive CD45RAhigh/CD27high T cells. On the study overall, not on this receptor specifically: The percentage of naive T cells measured by flow cytometry correlated strongly with observed TCR beta diversity. Conclusive comparison of naive and antigen-experienced compartments was prevented by the profiling of bulk unsorted PBMCs. Observed TCR beta diversity per million T cells fell roughly linearly with age, and a significant reduction was already apparent by age approximately 40. The long-lived group showed more naive CD4+ T cells, fewer expanded clones and increased TCR diversity than the aged group, suggesting age selection. Estimates of total diversity based on one million sequenced T cells were considered lower bounds and underestimates. The CMV infection status of donors was not known, potentially confounding age-related changes in expanded clonotypes.

Receptor libraries were prepared by 5' RACE. Data came from an Illumina HiSeq 2500. A second PCR of 7 to 11 cycles was performed with a sample-barcoded 5' primer and a J-beta primer mix. Each TCR beta cDNA molecule received a unique molecular identifier from a template-switch 5' adaptor carrying 12 random nucleotides. At least 2.5 million CDR3-containing paired-end reads were obtained from each sample. The Mint cDNA synthesis kit, primed by a TRBC-specific oligonucleotide, was used to synthesize first-strand cDNA from all RNA. All cDNA was treated with uracil-DNA glycosylase and then went through a first 18-cycle PCR with the universal primers M1SS and BC2_uni_R. From the authors' description of their analysis: Normalization of each sample was performed by random selection of 1 million high-quality reads, each carrying a distinct molecular identifier. Reads sharing molecular identifiers were discarded rather than binned into consensus sequences. CDR3 identification, clonotype clustering and error correction used MiTCR with a Q25 quality threshold and the strictest error-elimination algorithm. A nonparametric unseen species model using Euler transformation provided a lower-bound estimate of total TCR beta diversity. TCRdb reprocessed the public reads (quality trimming at Q25 with fastp, clone calling with MiXCR) and kept in-frame beta chains. Every distinct CDR3 protein forms one entry, paired with its most common genes and DNA. TCRdb's processing, not the authors', yielded these V and J calls. The sample data list about 760,000 distinct CDR3 sequences, and roughly 25% of these were observed just once. Under 9.5% of the sample is in the top ten clones.

The sample was also linked to a second study, of T cells of mothers and their children. The second investigation adds: Nine systemically healthy Caucasian individuals served as donors, namely three mothers together with their six children. cDNA synthesis used all of the extracted RNA, with around 1.6 ug of RNA in each 15 ul reaction. Sample barcodes and 2-4 random nucleotides were added via the M1S primer in the second PCR. Over 8.5 million TCR beta CDR3 reads were obtained for each mother, and 3 million to 3.5 million reads were obtained for each child. TCR recombination output is similarly shaped by thymic selection in related and unrelated pairs, with a minor effect exerted by inherited differences. Related mother-child pairs always showed normalized repertoire overlap that was slightly higher than in unrelated mother-child pairs, though the difference was never significant. No persistent microchimeric T cell clones were found, with a detection sensitivity of 80 to 100 clones per million clonotypes. Deep NGS was used in the study to compare the TCR beta repertoires of mothers and children and to look for features that separate related mother-child pairs from unrelated individuals. On average, the children were approximately 11 +/- 4 years old, while the mothers were about 38 +/- 4 years old. After adapter ligation was performed with NEBNext reagents, the libraries were sequenced on an Illumina HiSeq 2000 with 100+100 nt paired-end reads. To prevent cross-contamination, the mother and child libraries were prepared one month apart and sequenced in separate runs. For each donor, between about 500,000 and 2,200,000 distinct TCR beta clonotypes were identified. Naive TCR beta clonotypes were estimated from low-frequency clonotypes matched to each donor's FACS-determined naive share, without sorting.

Sequences were obtained from blood. The chain joins TRBV4-3 to TRBJ1-4; 7 bases in the middle match TRBD1. This receptor was taken from a boy aged 10-17 years in good health. Read as DNA, the sequence is TGCGCCAGCAGCCAAGGAGGAGGCAGGGGGAAAGAAAAACTGTTTTTT. Translated, this gives CASSQGGGRGKEKLFF.